The next 11 T cell receptor beta chains were all read from a single sample in a study of T-cell memory formation after mild COVID-19. TCRdb analysed the 5' RACE reads with MiXCR anew, one entry per CDR3 protein. The sample shows about 360,000 distinct CDR3 sequences, under 15% of them seen only once. Sequencing was carried out using PBMCs or a T cell subset sorted from them (not recorded which). Source of these receptors: a man between 18 and 35 years old who had mild COVID-19 (a few samples of this study predate the infection). Cell type and time point are not known.

The genes are TRBV6-2 or TRBV6-3 and TRBJ2-2; D ambiguous. The V and J ends lost 8 bases and 4 bases respectively, with 17 bases between them. The CDR3 sequence is 15 residues long. Looked up from germline, CDR1 is MNHEY and CDR2 is SVGEGT. The DNA of the CDR3 is TGTGCCAGCTCAACACTGACGAGGAGCACCGGGGAGCTGTTTTTT. As protein: CASSTLTRSTGELFF.

The chain has TRBV4-1 and TRBJ1-1, with D possibly being TRBD1 (6 bases). Germline assignment: CDR1 MGHRA and CDR2 YSYEKL. The CDR3 is 17 amino acids. V dropped 4 bases and J dropped 1 base, with 19 bases sitting between them. The CDR3 DNA reads TGCGCCAGCAGCCTTCTACAGGGTCTCGCGCCGAACACTGAAGCTTTCTTT. Amino acids: CASSLLQGLAPNTEAFF.

This clonotype was seen repeatedly, ten times or more. V and J are TRBV5-6 and TRBJ2-3, with D possibly being TRBD2 (5 bases). The CDR3 is 15 amino acids. V was pared by 4 bases and J by 0 bases, with 12 bases between. CDR1 is SGHDT and CDR2 is YYEEEE in the germline V gene. This CDR3 reads CASSIWTSSTDTQYF. The CDR3 nucleotides are TGTGCCAGCAGCATCTGGACTTCTAGCACAGATACGCAGTATTTT.

CDR3 amino acids: CASSLEASQETQYF. The CDR3 DNA reads as TGTGCCAGCAGCTTAGAGGCCAGCCAAGAGACCCAGTACTTC. V gene TRBV7-6 combines with J gene TRBJ2-5; D gene uncertain. The length of the CDR3 is 14 residues. Germline CDR1 SGHVS, CDR2 FNYEAQ. Trimming cost V 1 base and J 1 base, with 7 bases left between them.

To note about this clonotype: Compared with germline, one end of the junction differs, possibly owing to a read error. The chain joins TRBV7-7 to TRBJ2-6, with unresolved D. The CDR3 is 17 residues long. Germline assignment: CDR1 SSHAT and CDR2 FNYEAQ (reference sequence). The CDR3 nucleotides read TGTGCTAGCAGCTCCTCCGGGCCGTTCTCTGGGGCCAACGTCCTGACTTTC. This sequence encodes CASSSSGPFSGANVLTF. The entire variable domain, with the rest obtained from reference TRBV7-7 and TRBJ2-6, is as follows: GAGVSQSPRYKVTKRGQDVTLRCDPISSHATLYWYQQALGQGPEFLTYFNYEAQPDKSGLPSDRFSAERPEGSISTLTIQRTEQRDSAMYRCASSSSGPFSGANVLTFGAGSRLTVL.

The V call is TRBV10-3, the J call TRBJ1-1, with TRBD1 as a possible D gene (5 bases). CDR1 is ENHRY, CDR2 SYGVKD, per germline. V gave up 3 bases and J gave up 9 bases, with 11 bases separating them. The length of the CDR3 is 12 residues. CDR3 coding DNA: TGTGCCATCAGTGATCGGGGGAGAAAAGCTTTCTTT. Its protein is CAISDRGRKAFF.

This clonotype has only a few counts. The chain employs TRBV7-9 and TRBJ2-1; TRBD1 agrees at 8 bases. The CDR3 is 13 residues long. The germline V gene encodes CDR1 SEHNR and CDR2 FQNEAQ (reference sequence). The trim removed 6 bases at V and 9 bases at J, leaving 7 bases unmatched. The CDR3 loop is CASRLQGAGEQFF. In nucleotides, the CDR3 is TGTGCCAGCAGGCTTCAGGGGGCCGGTGAGCAGTTCTTC.

The V call is TRBV12-3 or TRBV12-4, the J call TRBJ2-2; TRBD2 matches 8 bases. The CDR3 is made up of 16 amino acids. The V segment lost 6 bases and the J segment 6 bases; nucleotides outside the gene matches: 12. The CDR3 sequence is CASSPPGGRPPGELFF. The DNA of the CDR3 is TGTGCCAGCAGCCCCCCGGGGGGGCGGCCTCCCGGGGAGCTGTTTTTT.

In its sample, this clonotype was seen a few times. The chain employs TRBV4-3 and TRBJ2-1; D not resolved. CDR3 size: 17 residues. The germline V gene has CDR1 LGHNA and CDR2 YSLEER. The ends were cut back, 1 base at V and 6 bases at J, with 19 bases in the middle. The CDR3 loop reads CASSQVFTLRPRNEQFF. The CDR3 nucleotides are TGCGCCAGCAGCCAAGTATTTACCCTCCGCCCCCGCAATGAGCAGTTCTTC.

The chain recombines TRBV14 with TRBJ2-3; 10 bases map to TRBD2. Losses at the gene ends were 0 bases for V and 5 bases for J; bases not matched to a gene: 5. Germline values: CDR1 SGHDN, CDR2 FVKESK. The CDR3 is made up of 16 amino acids. The CDR3 loop reads CASSQEASGGGDTQYF. CDR3 DNA: TGTGCCAGCAGCCAAGAGGCTAGCGGGGGCGGAGATACGCAGTATTTT.

This clonotype has a count of ten or more. As DNA, the CDR3 is TGTGCCACCAGTGATTCCGGACTTTTCGCCAATGAGCAGTTCTTC. Translating gives CATSDSGLFANEQFF. The chain links TRBV24-1 to TRBJ2-1, with a possible D match to TRBD2 (5 bases). V dropped 2 bases and J dropped 6 bases, with 13 bases sitting between them. This CDR3 spans 15 amino acids. The V gene's germline CDR1 is KGHDR and CDR2 SFDVKD.